This TCR beta chain originates from a study of blood T cell repertoires in COVID-19. Study context: Material from acute and convalescent COVID-19 was sourced from the United States, Italy and Spain. PBMCs, B-cell-depleted T cells, or T cells were the source of the cDNA or gDNA that made up the material.

As processed by the authors: Amplification of reference gene primers was used by the study to estimate nucleated cell counts. Measured with immunoSEQ multiplex PCR; TCRdb has only the in-frame clones, and not every one. The V and J calls and clone size are taken from that table; D and trimming were inferred from the DNA. The sample lists over 250,000 clones; approximately 91% were seen once. The CDR3 sequence is 13 residues long. The V end lost 2 bases, the J end lost 7 bases, and 9 bases lay between the germline ends. The germline V gene encodes CDR1 MNHEY and CDR2 SVGAGI. This clone was counted once.

The chain carries TRBV6-5 and TRBJ1-5, with D perhaps matching TRBD1 (5 bases). Specimen: peripheral blood. The clonotype comes from a woman in her thirties with acute or convalescent COVID-19. The CDR3 sequence is CASSYGGTQPQHF. CDR3 nucleotides: TGTGCCAGCAGTTACGGCGGGACCCAGCCCCAGCATTTT.